These 8 T cell receptor beta chains came from one sample sequenced in a study of blood T cell repertoires in COVID-19. This table comes from immunoSEQ multiplex PCR, and its TCRdb copy is limited to in-frame clones, with some not included. The sample lists over 250,000 clones, approximately 90% occurring once. The specimen was PBMCs or T cells enriched from blood (not recorded which). The receptors originated from a woman aged 18-29 years who had recovered from COVID-19.

The chain carries TRBV2 and TRBJ1-2, with 8 nucleotides matching TRBD1. The CDR3 totals 14 residues. The V gene end was trimmed by 3 bases and the J gene end by 8 bases; junction bases not matched to a gene: 8. Germline V gives CDR1 SNHLY, CDR2 FYNNEI. CDR3 loop: CASSETGDEVGYTF. CDR3 coding DNA: TGTGCCAGCAGTGAGACAGGGGACGAAGTCGGCTACACCTTC.

The chain uses TRBV10-3 and TRBJ1-1; maybe TRBD1 (5 bases). The CDR3 is 16 residues long. Trimming shortened V by 10 bases and J by 0 bases, and 21 bases separated the two germline ends. CDR1 is ENHRY, CDR2 SYGVKD, per germline. CDR3 protein: CATRAGQGSMNTEAFF. The CDR3 DNA is TGTGCCACACGGGCAGGGCAGGGTAGTATGAACACTGAAGCTTTCTTT.

The chain links TRBV5-4 to TRBJ2-2, with 7 bases matching TRBD1. J lost 6 bases, V lost 3 bases, and 5 bases had no gene match. CDR3 length equals 14 residues. The germline CDR1 and CDR2 sequences are SGHNT and YYREEE (reference sequence). CDR3 in amino acids: CASSWQGVPGELFF. DNA of the CDR3: TGTGCCAGCAGCTGGCAGGGGGTCCCCGGGGAGCTGTTTTTT.

This clone was seen more than once but under ten times. The chain has TRBV7-2 and TRBJ1-2, with D possibly being TRBD1 (6 bases). The V gene lost 1 base and the J gene lost 4 bases, with 13 bases spanning the gap. Germline V CDR1 and CDR2: SGHTA, FQGNSA. This CDR3 comprises 15 residues. CDR3 loop: CASSLVQGRGYGYTF. CDR3 nucleotides: TGTGCCAGCAGCTTAGTTCAGGGGCGAGGCTATGGCTACACCTTC.

V and J are TRBV11-2 and TRBJ2-7; the match to TRBD1 covers 9 bases. The J segment lost 1 base and the V segment lost 5 bases, leaving 6 bases of the junction unmatched. The CDR3 is made up of 15 amino acids. The germline CDR1 and CDR2 sequences are SGHAT and FQNNGV. Written as DNA, the CDR3 is TGTGCCAGCAGCGTCGGGACAGGGAGGTCCTACGAGCAGTACTTC. It is translated as CASSVGTGRSYEQYF.

Here the CDR3 reads CASSLTRTGGYGYTF. The CDR3 DNA follows: TGTGCCAGCAGTTTAACCCGGACAGGGGGCTATGGCTACACCTTC. The chain uses TRBV27 and TRBJ1-2, with TRBD1 identical over 10 bases. V lost 2 bases to trimming and J lost 4 bases; unmatched junction nucleotides: 4. This CDR3 spans 15 amino acids. Germline V gene sequence: CDR1 MNHEY, CDR2 SMNVEV (reference sequence).

Concerning this clone itself: The same CDR3 arises from other DNA sequences in this sample as well. V and J are TRBV5-1 and TRBJ1-1, with unresolved D. The CDR3 is 13 residues long. The germline V gene has CDR1 SGHRS and CDR2 YFSETQ. With 0 bases removed from V and 4 bases from J, the gap between germline ends came to 7 bases. The CDR3 coding sequence is TGCGCCAGCAGCTTGGGGGGAGCCACTGAAGCTTTCTTT. Translating gives CASSLGGATEAFF.

The genes are TRBV10-3 and TRBJ2-7, with a weak D call TRBD1 (6 bases). The CDR3 is 12 residues long. CDR1 is ENHRY, CDR2 SYGVKD, per germline. V was pared by 2 bases and J by 13 bases, with 15 bases between. CDR3 sequence: CAISEGQTGLYF. The CDR3 DNA is TGTGCCATCAGTGAGGGGCAAACAGGGCTATACTTC.